A single sample is the source of the 20 T cell receptor beta chains below, sequenced in a study of T cell repertoires in cytomegalovirus infection. From the reads, TCRdb called clonotypes with MiXCR, one entry per CDR3 protein. The sample includes around 900,000 distinct CDR3 sequences, less than 35% of them seen just once. These receptors lack a known antigen. The sequenced sample was cultured CD8+ T cells from PBMCs, obtained from culture after CMV antigen stimulation. These receptors originate from a human donor in good health (CMV status not recorded). Some clones in this sample may be carry-over from other donors' samples.

V and J are TRBV4-2 and TRBJ1-6; TRBD1 aligns across 9 bases. V shed 0 bases and J 12 bases; nucleotides not matched to a gene: 12. CDR3 length: 17 amino acids. CDR1 and CDR2 from the germline V gene are LGHNA and YNFKEQ. The CDR3 nucleotides are TGTGCCAGCAGCCAAGAGTCCGGGACAGGGAAAATTCAACCCCTCCACTTT. Translated, it gives CASSQESGTGKIQPLHF.

The table lists this clonotype with a few counts. V usage is TRBV2 and J usage is TRBJ2-4, with no clear D. CDR1 and CDR2 (germline): SNHLY, FYNNEI. Trimming pared 4 bases from V and 10 bases from J, leaving 26 bases between. CDR3 length: 17 residues. CDR3 coding DNA: TGTGCCAGCAGTGGGGTTTGGGCTAAGGGAAATCAAGCAATTCAGTACTTC. It yields the protein CASSGVWAKGNQAIQYF.

The V and J genes are TRBV29-1 and TRBJ2-2; D might be TRBD1 (5 bases). In germline, CDR1 is SQVTM, CDR2 ANQGSEA. The CDR3 has 14 amino acids. Trimming left V 5 bases short and J 7 bases short, with 17 bases between. The CDR3 loop reads CSVPVGTGGGELFF. CDR3 DNA sequence: TGCAGCGTTCCAGTAGGAACAGGTGGCGGGGAGCTGTTTTTT.

V gene TRBV4-1 combines with J gene TRBJ2-3; TRBD1 might be the D (5 bases). CDR3 size: 15 residues. The germline gives CDR1 MGHRA, CDR2 YSYEKL. Trimming stripped 3 bases from V and 5 bases from J, with 15 bases between. CDR3 sequence (DNA): TGCGCCAGCAGCCATGCTTATACAGGTGGAGATACGCAGTATTTT. Its protein is CASSHAYTGGDTQYF.

This clonotype has only a few counts. The chain has TRBV19 and TRBJ1-1; D is uncertain. Germline V gives CDR1 LNHDA, CDR2 SQIVND (reference sequence). V lost 5 bases and J 6 bases, leaving 19 bases between the germline ends. CDR3 length: 15 amino acids. The CDR3 nucleotides read TGTGCCAGTAGTCCAACGGACGGACTCTGGGCTGAAGCTTTCTTT. Amino acids: CASSPTDGLWAEAFF.

This clonotype has at least ten counts. The chain is built from TRBV7-2 and TRBJ2-7, with D possibly matching TRBD1 (7 bases). With 4 bases removed from V and 3 bases from J, the gap between germline ends came to 16 bases. Per the germline V gene, CDR1 is SGHTA and CDR2 is FQGNSA. The CDR3 is 15 amino acids. As DNA, the CDR3 is TGTGCCAGCAGCTCAGGGGGGATTGGAGACTACGAGCAGTACTTC. It yields the protein CASSSGGIGDYEQYF.

The J gene is TRBJ2-2, the V gene TRBV5-4; D is unclear. CDR1 and CDR2 (germline): SGHNT, YYREEE (reference sequence). This CDR3 contains 14 residues. V gave up 3 bases and J gave up 8 bases, with 14 bases separating them. CDR3 amino acids: CASSWTARPGELFF. The CDR3 DNA is TGTGCCAGCAGCTGGACCGCCCGCCCAGGGGAGCTGTTTTTT.

In this sample, this clonotype turned up a few times. The rearrangement joins TRBV4-1 to TRBJ2-2, with D unclear. Germline V gives CDR1 MGHRA, CDR2 YSYEKL. This CDR3 has 13 amino acids. V lost 8 bases, J lost 7 bases, and 14 bases lay in between. The CDR3 nucleotides are TGCGCCAGCGAGGCTGACGTTAGCGGGGAGCTGTTTTTT. Protein: CASEADVSGELFF.

The chain links TRBV7-9 to TRBJ2-3, with 11 positions matching TRBD1. The germline CDR1 and CDR2 sequences are SEHNR and FQNEAQ (reference sequence). V lost 4 bases and J lost 10; bases outside the gene matches: 16. The CDR3 has 17 residues. Here the CDR3 reads CASSSTVDRGLLNPQYF. In DNA form, the CDR3 reads TGTGCCAGCAGCTCCACCGTGGACAGGGGGCTGTTAAATCCGCAGTATTTT.

The rearrangement joins TRBV29-1 to TRBJ2-5; 8 bases fit TRBD1. This CDR3 is 15 amino acids long. The germline V gene encodes CDR1 SQVTM and CDR2 ANQGSEA. The V gene end was trimmed by 0 bases and the J gene end by 2 bases; junction bases not matched to a gene: 5. Here the CDR3 DNA reads TGCAGCGTTGAAGATGCCAGGGGGCCTCAAGAGACCCAGTACTTC. Translation: CSVEDARGPQETQYF.

The genes are TRBV27 and TRBJ2-2, with TRBD1 as a possible D gene (6 bases). Germline V gene sequence: CDR1 MNHEY, CDR2 SMNVEV (reference sequence). V lost 6 bases and J 0 bases, leaving 11 bases between the germline ends. CDR3 length: 15 amino acids. DNA of the CDR3: TGTGCCAGCAGATACAGGGCCTCGAACACCGGGGAGCTGTTTTTT. Amino acids: CASRYRASNTGELFF.

This clonotype was picked up a small number of times. DNA of the CDR3: TGTGCCAGCAGTTTCCAACCGGGGGGTGGGACAGATACGCAGTATTTT. This codes for CASSFQPGGGTDTQYF. V is TRBV12-3 or TRBV12-4 and J is TRBJ2-3, with 7 bases lining up with TRBD2. The CDR3 contains 16 residues. The V gene end was trimmed by 3 bases and the J gene end by 3 bases; junction bases not matched to a gene: 9.

V usage is TRBV28 and J usage is TRBJ1-3; D may be TRBD1 (6 bases). The CDR3 is 16 residues long. CDR1 MDHEN and CDR2 SYDVKM come from the germline V gene. The V and J ends lost 0 bases and 0 bases respectively, with 9 bases between them. CDR3 in DNA: TGTGCCAGCAGTTTATGGGGCAGGGGCTCTGGAAACACCATATATTTT. This gives the protein CASSLWGRGSGNTIYF.

The sample holds a few counts of this clonotype. The chain uses TRBV5-4 and TRBJ1-2; D may be TRBD1 (6 bases). The CDR3 covers 13 residues. Germline-derived CDR1 and CDR2 are SGHNT and YYREEE (reference sequence). V gave up 4 bases and J gave up 6 bases, with 13 bases separating them. The CDR3 sequence is CASSEEGEDGYTF. CDR3 nucleotide sequence: TGTGCCAGCAGCGAGGAGGGGGAGGATGGCTACACCTTC.

The J gene is TRBJ2-7, the V gene TRBV20-1; D is uncertain. Trimming shortened V by 2 bases and J by 4 bases, and 18 bases separated the two germline ends. The V gene's germline CDR1 is DFQATT and CDR2 SNEGSKA (reference sequence). This CDR3 spans 15 amino acids. The DNA of the CDR3 is TGCAGTGCTAGATCTTATCTCGAGTCGGCTTACGAGCAGTACTTC. As protein: CSARSYLESAYEQYF.

This clonotype was recorded many times. CDR3 sequence reads: CASSQSDLYGYTF. CDR3 DNA: TGCGCCAGCAGCCAATCTGACCTCTATGGCTACACCTTC. The chain uses TRBV4-1 and TRBJ1-2; D is ambiguous. Per the germline V gene, CDR1 is MGHRA and CDR2 is YSYEKL. This CDR3 has 13 amino acids. V was shortened by 2 bases and J by 4 bases, with 8 bases between the two germline ends.

J is TRBJ2-3 and V is TRBV6-6; no definite D call. V was shortened by 6 bases and J by 0 bases, with 19 bases between the two germline ends. This CDR3 spans 17 amino acids. Germline CDR1 and CDR2: MNHNY and SVGAGI (reference sequence). CDR3 in amino acids: CASSINDPYPSTDTQYF. CDR3 sequence (DNA): TGTGCCAGCAGCATCAATGACCCTTACCCTAGCACAGATACGCAGTATTTT.

The table lists this clonotype with many counts. The rearrangement uses TRBV28 and TRBJ1-5, with no clear D. The CDR3 is 13 amino acids. V was pared by 5 bases and J by 9 bases, with 14 bases between. The germline gives CDR1 MDHEN, CDR2 SYDVKM. CDR3 sequence: CASSLPSSVPQHF. As DNA, the CDR3 is TGTGCCAGCAGTCTCCCCTCCTCGGTGCCCCAGCATTTT.

This clonotype was seen a few times. CDR3 nucleotide sequence: TGCAGTGCTAGAGATCGGCGGGGGCCCTTTAACTCCTACAATGAGCAGTTCTTC. Its translation is CSARDRRGPFNSYNEQFF. The chain carries TRBV20-1 and TRBJ2-1, with D possibly matching TRBD2 (7 bases). Trimming stripped 0 bases from V and 0 bases from J, with 18 bases between. The CDR3 runs 18 residues. Germline V gene sequence: CDR1 DFQATT, CDR2 SNEGSKA (reference sequence).

V is TRBV19 and J is TRBJ2-1; TRBD2 might be the D (7 bases). Trimming took off 5 bases at V and 2 bases at J, with 16 bases between the two ends. The CDR3 has 16 residues. Germline CDR1 LNHDA, CDR2 SQIVND (reference sequence). CDR3: CASSARGGGTYNEQFF. For the CDR3, the DNA is TGTGCCAGTAGTGCTAGGGGGGGTGGCACCTACAATGAGCAGTTCTTC.